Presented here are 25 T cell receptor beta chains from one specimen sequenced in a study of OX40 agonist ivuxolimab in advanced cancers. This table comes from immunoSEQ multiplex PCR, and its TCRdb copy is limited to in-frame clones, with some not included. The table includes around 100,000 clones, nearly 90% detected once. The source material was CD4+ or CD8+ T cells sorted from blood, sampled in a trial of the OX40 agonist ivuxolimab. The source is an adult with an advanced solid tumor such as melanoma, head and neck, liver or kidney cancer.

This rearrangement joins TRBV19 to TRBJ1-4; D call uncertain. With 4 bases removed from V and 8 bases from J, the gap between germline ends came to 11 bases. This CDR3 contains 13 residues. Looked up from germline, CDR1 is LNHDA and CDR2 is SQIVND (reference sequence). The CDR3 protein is CASSTRFGEKLFF. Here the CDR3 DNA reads TGTGCCAGTAGTACCCGATTCGGGGAAAAACTGTTTTTT.

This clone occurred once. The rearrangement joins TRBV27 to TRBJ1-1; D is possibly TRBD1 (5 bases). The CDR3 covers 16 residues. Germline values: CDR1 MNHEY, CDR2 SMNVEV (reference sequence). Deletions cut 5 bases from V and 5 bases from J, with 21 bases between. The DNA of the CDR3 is TGTGCCAGCAGTCCCGTGGGGTCAGGGCTTGGGACTGAAGCTTTCTTT. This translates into CASSPVGSGLGTEAFF.

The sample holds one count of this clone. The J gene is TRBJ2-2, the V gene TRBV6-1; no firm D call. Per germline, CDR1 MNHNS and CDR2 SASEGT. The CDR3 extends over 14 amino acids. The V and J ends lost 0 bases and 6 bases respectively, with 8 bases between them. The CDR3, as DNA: TGTGCCAGCAGTGAAGCAAGACCCCCCGGGGAGCTGTTTTTT. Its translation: CASSEARPPGELFF.

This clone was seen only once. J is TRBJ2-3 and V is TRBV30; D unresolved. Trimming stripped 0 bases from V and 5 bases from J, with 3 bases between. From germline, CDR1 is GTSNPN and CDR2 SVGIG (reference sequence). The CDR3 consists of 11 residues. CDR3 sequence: CAWSVQDTQYF. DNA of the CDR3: TGTGCCTGGAGTGTACAAGATACGCAGTATTTT.

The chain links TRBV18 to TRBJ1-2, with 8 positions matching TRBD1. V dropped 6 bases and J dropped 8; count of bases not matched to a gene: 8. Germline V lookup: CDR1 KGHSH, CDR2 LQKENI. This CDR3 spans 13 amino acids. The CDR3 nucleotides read TGTGCCAGCTCGCAGACAGGGGACGGGGGCTACACCTTC. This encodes CASSQTGDGGYTF.

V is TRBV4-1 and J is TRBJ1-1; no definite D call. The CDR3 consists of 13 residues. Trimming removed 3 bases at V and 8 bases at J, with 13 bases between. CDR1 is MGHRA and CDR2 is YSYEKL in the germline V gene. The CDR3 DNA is TGCGCCAGCAGCCAGGATATAAGGCGGGAAGCTTTCTTT. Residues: CASSQDIRREAFF.

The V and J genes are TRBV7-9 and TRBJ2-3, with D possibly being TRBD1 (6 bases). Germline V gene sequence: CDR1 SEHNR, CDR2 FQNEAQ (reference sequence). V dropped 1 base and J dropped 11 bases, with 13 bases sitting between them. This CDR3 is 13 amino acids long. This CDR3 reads CASSLGPGVMQYF. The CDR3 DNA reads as TGTGCCAGCAGCTTAGGGCCAGGGGTTATGCAGTATTTT.

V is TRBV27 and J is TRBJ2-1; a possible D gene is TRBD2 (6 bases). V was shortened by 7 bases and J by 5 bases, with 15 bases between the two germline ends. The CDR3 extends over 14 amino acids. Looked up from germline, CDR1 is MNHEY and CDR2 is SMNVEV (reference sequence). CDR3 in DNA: TGTGCCAGCAATGACTACCGGGAGAACAATGAGCAGTTCTTC. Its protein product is CASNDYRENNEQFF.

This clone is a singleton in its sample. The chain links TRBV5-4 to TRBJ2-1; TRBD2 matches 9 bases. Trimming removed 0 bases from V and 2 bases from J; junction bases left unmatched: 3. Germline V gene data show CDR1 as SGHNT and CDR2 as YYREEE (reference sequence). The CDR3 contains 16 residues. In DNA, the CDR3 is TGTGCCAGCAGCTTGGGGCTAGCGGGACCCTACAATGAGCAGTTCTTC. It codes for CASSLGLAGPYNEQFF.

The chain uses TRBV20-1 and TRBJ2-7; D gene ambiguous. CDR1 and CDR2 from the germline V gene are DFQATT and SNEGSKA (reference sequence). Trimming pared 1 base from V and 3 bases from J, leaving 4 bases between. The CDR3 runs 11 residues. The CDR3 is CSARVIYEQYF. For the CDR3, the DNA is TGCAGTGCTAGAGTCATCTACGAGCAGTACTTC.

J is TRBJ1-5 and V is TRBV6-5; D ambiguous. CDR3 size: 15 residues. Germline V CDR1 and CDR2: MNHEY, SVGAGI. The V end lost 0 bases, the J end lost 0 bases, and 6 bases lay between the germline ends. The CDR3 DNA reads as TGTGCCAGCAGTTACTCGAGGGTTAGCAATCAGCCCCAGCATTTT. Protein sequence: CASSYSRVSNQPQHF.

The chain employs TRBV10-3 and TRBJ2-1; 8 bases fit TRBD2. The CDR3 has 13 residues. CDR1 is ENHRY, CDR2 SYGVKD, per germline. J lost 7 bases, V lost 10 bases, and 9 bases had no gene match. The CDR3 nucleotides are TGTGCCACCGGGGGGGAGGGCCTTAATGAGCAGTTCTTC. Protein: CATGGEGLNEQFF.

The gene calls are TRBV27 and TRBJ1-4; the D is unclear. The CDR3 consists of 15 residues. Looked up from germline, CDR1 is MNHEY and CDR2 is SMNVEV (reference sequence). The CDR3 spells CVTQRAAATNEKLFF. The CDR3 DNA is TGTGTTACCCAAAGGGCGGCGGCAACTAATGAAAAACTGTTTTTT.

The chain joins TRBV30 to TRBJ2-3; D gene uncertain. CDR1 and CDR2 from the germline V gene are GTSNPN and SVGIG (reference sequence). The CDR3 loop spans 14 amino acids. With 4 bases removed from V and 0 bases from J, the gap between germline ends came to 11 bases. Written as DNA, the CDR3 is TGTGCCTGGAATTCAGGTACTAGCACAGATACGCAGTATTTT. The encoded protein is CAWNSGTSTDTQYF.

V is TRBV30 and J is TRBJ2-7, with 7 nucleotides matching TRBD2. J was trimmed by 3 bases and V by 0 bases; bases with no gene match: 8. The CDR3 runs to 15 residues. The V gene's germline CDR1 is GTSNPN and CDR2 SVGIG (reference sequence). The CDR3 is CAWSVRSLADYEQYF. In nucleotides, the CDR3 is TGTGCCTGGAGTGTAAGGTCTCTAGCGGACTACGAGCAGTACTTC. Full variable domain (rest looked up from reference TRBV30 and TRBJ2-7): SQTIHQWPATLVQPVGSPLSLECTVEGTSNPNLYWYRQAAGRGLQLLFYSVGIGQISSEVPQNLSASRPQDRQFILSSKKLLLSDSGFYLCAWSVRSLADYEQYFGPGTRLTVT.

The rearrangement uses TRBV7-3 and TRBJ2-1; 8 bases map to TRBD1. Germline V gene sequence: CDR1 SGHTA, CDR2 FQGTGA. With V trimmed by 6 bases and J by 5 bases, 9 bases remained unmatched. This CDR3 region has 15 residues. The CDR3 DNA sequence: TGTGCCAGCAGTCCGACAGGGGCCGTAAACAATGAGCAGTTCTTC. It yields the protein CASSPTGAVNNEQFF.

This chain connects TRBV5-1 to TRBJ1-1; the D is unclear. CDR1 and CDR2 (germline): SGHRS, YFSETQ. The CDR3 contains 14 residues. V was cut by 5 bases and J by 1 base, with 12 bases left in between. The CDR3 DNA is TGCGCCAGCAGTCTAGAAACACGGAACACTGAAGCTTTCTTT. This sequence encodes CASSLETRNTEAFF.

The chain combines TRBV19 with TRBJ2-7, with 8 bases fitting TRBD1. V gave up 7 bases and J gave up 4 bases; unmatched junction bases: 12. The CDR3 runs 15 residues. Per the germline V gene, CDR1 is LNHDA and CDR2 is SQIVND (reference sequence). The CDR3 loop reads CASTPRTGTHYEQYF. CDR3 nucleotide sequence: TGTGCCAGTACCCCCCGGACAGGGACGCATTACGAGCAGTACTTC.

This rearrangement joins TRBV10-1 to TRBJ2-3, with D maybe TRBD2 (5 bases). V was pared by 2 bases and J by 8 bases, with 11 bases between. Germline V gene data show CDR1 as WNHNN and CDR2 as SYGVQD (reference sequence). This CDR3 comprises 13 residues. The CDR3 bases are TGCGCCAGCAGTGAGCTCCGGGGTACTACGCAGTATTTT. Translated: CASSELRGTTQYF.

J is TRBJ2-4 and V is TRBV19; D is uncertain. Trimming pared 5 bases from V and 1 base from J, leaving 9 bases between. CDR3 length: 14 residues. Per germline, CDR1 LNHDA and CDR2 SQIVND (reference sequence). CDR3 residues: CASSSSGAKNIQYF. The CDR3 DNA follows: TGTGCCAGTAGTTCATCAGGTGCCAAAAACATTCAGTACTTC. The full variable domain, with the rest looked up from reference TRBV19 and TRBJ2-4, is DGGITQSPKYLFRKEGQNVTLSCEQNLNHDAMYWYRQDPGQGLRLIYYSQIVNDFQKGDIAEGYSVSREKKESFPLTVTSAQKNPTAFYLCASSSSGAKNIQYFGAGTRLSVL.

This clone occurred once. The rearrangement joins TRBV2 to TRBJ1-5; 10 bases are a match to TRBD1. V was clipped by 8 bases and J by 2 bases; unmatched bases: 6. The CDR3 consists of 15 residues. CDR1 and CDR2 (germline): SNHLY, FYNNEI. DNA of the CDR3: TGTGCCAGCTCGACAGGGGGCGTCGGCAATCAGCCCCAGCATTTT. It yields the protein CASSTGGVGNQPQHF.

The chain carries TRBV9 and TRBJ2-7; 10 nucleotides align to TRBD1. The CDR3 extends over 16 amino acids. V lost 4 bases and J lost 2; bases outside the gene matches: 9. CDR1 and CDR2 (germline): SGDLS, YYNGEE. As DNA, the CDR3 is TGTGCCAGCAGCCCACAGCCCGGGACAGGGGCCTACGAGCAGTACTTC. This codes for CASSPQPGTGAYEQYF.

As DNA, the CDR3 is TGCACCAGCAGCCGGGCGAACGAGCAGTACTTC. Translating it yields CTSSRANEQYF. The chain joins TRBV1 to TRBJ2-7; the DNA was not compared with TRBD1, the D call given in the table. TRBV1 is a documented pseudogene. This CDR3 spans 11 amino acids.

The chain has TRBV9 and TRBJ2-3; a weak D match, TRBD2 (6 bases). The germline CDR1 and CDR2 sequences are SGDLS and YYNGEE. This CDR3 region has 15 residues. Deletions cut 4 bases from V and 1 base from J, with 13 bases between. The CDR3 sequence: CASSLGQRGTDTQYF. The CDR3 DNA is TGTGCCAGCAGCCTCGGGCAGCGGGGCACAGATACGCAGTATTTT.

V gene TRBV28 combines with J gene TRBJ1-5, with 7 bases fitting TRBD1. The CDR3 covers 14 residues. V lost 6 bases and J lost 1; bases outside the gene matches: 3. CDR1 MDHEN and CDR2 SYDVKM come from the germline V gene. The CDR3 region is CASRAGGSNQPQHF. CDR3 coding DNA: TGTGCCAGCAGAGCAGGGGGAAGCAATCAGCCCCAGCATTTT. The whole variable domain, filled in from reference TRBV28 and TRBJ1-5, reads DVKVTQSSRYLVKRTGEKVFLECVQDMDHENMFWYRQDPGLGLRLIYFSYDVKMKEKGDIPEGYSVSREKKERFSLILESASTNQTSMYLCASRAGGSNQPQHFGDGTRLSIL.